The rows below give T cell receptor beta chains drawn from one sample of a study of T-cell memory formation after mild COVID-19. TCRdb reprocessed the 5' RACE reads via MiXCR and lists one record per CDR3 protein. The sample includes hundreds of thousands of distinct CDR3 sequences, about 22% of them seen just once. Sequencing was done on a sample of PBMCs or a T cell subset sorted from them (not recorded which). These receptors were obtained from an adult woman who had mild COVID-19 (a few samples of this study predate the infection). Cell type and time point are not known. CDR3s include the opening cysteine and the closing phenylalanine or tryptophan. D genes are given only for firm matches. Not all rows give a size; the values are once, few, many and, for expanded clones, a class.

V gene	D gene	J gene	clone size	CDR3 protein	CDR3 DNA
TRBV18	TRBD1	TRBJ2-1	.	CASSLTGGSLNEQFF	TGTGCCAGCTCGCTGACAGGGGGATCCCTCAATGAGCAGTTCTTC
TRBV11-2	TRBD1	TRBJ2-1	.	CASSLDWTGVGNEQFF	TGTGCCAGCAGCTTAGATTGGACAGGGGTGGGCAATGAGCAGTTCTTC
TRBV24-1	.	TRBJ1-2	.	CATSDPARLASYTF	TGTGCCACCAGTGACCCCGCCCGTCTCGCTAGCTACACCTTC
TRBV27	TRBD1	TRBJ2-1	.	CASSEQGLAQFF	TGTGCCAGCAGTGAACAGGGGCTAGCACAGTTCTTC
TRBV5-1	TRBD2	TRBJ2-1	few	CASSRSSGRTYNEQFF	TGCGCCAGCAGCCGGTCTAGCGGGAGGACCTACAATGAGCAGTTCTTC
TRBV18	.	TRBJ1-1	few	CASSPPSGESEAFF	TGTGCCAGCTCACCACCCTCGGGGGAAAGTGAAGCTTTCTTT
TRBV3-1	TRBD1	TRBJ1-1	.	CASSHRQGTEAFF	TGTGCCAGCAGCCATAGACAGGGCACTGAAGCTTTCTTT
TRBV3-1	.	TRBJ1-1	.	CASSQERNTEAFF	TGTGCCAGCAGCCAAGAACGGAACACTGAAGCTTTCTTT
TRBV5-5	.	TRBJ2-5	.	CASSLAGAKAGTQYF	TGTGCCAGCAGCTTGGCGGGGGCCAAGGCGGGGACCCAGTACTTC
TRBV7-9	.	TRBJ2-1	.	CASRPHRENEQFF	TGTGCCAGCAGACCCCATAGGGAGAATGAGCAGTTCTTC
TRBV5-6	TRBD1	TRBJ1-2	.	CASSPPGTGSTYGYTF	TGTGCCAGCAGCCCGCCCGGGACAGGGAGTACGTATGGCTACACCTTC
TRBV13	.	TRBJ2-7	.	CASSSSANEQYF	TGTGCCAGCAGCTCATCAGCCAACGAGCAGTACTTC
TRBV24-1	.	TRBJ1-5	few	CATSVGGYQPQHF	TGTGCCACCAGTGTAGGAGGGTATCAGCCCCAGCATTTT
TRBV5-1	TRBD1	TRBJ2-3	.	CASSLAGTGPSGTQYF	TGCGCCAGCAGCTTGGCCGGGACAGGACCTTCGGGGACGCAGTATTTT
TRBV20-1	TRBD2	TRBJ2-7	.	CSLARLAGYEQYF	TGCAGTCTGGCGAGGCTAGCGGGGTACGAGCAGTACTTC
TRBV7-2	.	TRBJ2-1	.	CASSYEGHTHYNEQFF	TGTGCCAGCAGCTACGAGGGGCACACCCACTACAATGAGCAGTTCTTC
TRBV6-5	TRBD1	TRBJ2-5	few	CASSRGTVTGLVAQYF	TGTGCCAGCAGTCGAGGAACCGTGACAGGGTTGGTGGCCCAGTACTTC